This T cell receptor (beta chain) was captured by sequencing in a study of blood T cells in healthy people across ages. Combining a sample-barcoded 5' primer with a J-beta primer mix, a second PCR ran for 7 to 11 cycles. A single record per CDR3 protein comes from TCRdb applying MiXCR to the 5' RACE reads. Among approximately 360,000 distinct CDR3 sequences, roughly half were seen once, and the ten largest hold under 60%. The V gene's germline CDR1 is ENHRY and CDR2 SYGVKD. The ends lost 3 bases at V and 1 base at J; junction bases unmatched: 3. The CDR3 is 16 residues long. The chain is built from TRBV10-3 and TRBJ2-5, with 12 positions matching TRBD1. What was sequenced was blood. The clonotype comes from a man between 60 and 70 years old in good health. DNA for the CDR3: TGTGCCATCAGTGACGGGACAGGGGGCTTCCAAGAGACCCAGTACTTC. Translation: CAISDGTGGFQETQYF.